These 12 T cell receptor beta chains were all obtained from the same sample, sequenced in a study of a mutant IDH1 vaccine in newly diagnosed glioma. The time point denotes: week 11, during vaccination. A 20-mer mutant IDH1 peptide at 300 ug was injected subcutaneously with topical imiquimod. These receptors' targets are unknown. TCRdb's table, derived via immunoSEQ multiplex PCR, lists solely in-frame clones and lacks some. There are around 60,000 clones in the sample; 89% occur only once, and around 2% lies in the top ten. Sequenced here: PBMCs, sampled from a glioma patient whose treatment included an IDH1 peptide vaccine. The receptors originated from a middle-aged man with glioma.

This chain uses TRBV29-1 with TRBJ2-2; D unclear. CDR1 is SQVTM and CDR2 is ANQGSEA in the germline V gene. CDR3 size: 13 residues. Trimming removed 3 bases from V and 1 base from J, with 6 bases in between. In DNA, the CDR3 is TGCAGCGTTGACATAGGGAACACCGGGGAGCTGTTTTTT. Residues: CSVDIGNTGELFF.

The chain couples TRBV11-3 to TRBJ2-3; D is uncertain. Trimming cost V 1 base and J 6 bases, with 5 bases left between them. In germline, CDR1 is SGHNT, CDR2 YENEEA. The CDR3 runs to 12 residues. CDR3 in amino acids: CASSLASDTQYF. The CDR3 DNA reads TGTGCCAGCAGCTTAGCATCCGATACGCAGTATTTT.

The chain employs TRBV2 and TRBJ2-1; D tentatively reads TRBD1 or TRBD2 (5 bases each). Trimming pared 8 bases from V and 16 bases from J, leaving 24 bases between. The CDR3 loop spans 13 amino acids. CDR1 is SNHLY and CDR2 is FYNNEI in the germline V gene. The CDR3 DNA is TGTGCCAGCGGGCCCGACACCGGGACCCTGGGATTCTTC. Its translation is CASGPDTGTLGFF.

The chain employs TRBV5-6 and TRBJ1-2; 7 nucleotides match TRBD1. The V gene's germline CDR1 is SGHDT and CDR2 YYEEEE. This CDR3 is 16 amino acids long. With 2 bases clipped from V and 4 bases from J, the junction kept 11 bases outside the gene matches. The DNA of the CDR3 is TGTGCCAGCAGCTTTCATTGGGGACAGCCCTCCTATGGCTACACCTTC. As protein: CASSFHWGQPSYGYTF.

The chain recombines TRBV6-6 with TRBJ1-1, with 7 bases that match TRBD1. V lost 7 bases to trimming and J lost 9 bases; unmatched junction nucleotides: 5. The CDR3 extends over 11 amino acids. Germline V gene sequence: CDR1 MNHNY, CDR2 SVGAGI (reference sequence). The DNA of the CDR3 is TGTGCCAGCAAATTACAGGGGAAAGCTTTCTTT. This codes for CASKLQGKAFF.

The chain's CDR3 is CASSFFYGYTF. In DNA, the CDR3 is TGTGCCAGCAGTTTCTTCTATGGCTACACCTTC. The chain employs TRBV28 and TRBJ1-2, with D uncertain. The CDR3 totals 11 residues. Germline CDR1 reads MDHEN; CDR2 reads SYDVKM. Trimming removed 3 bases from V and 4 bases from J, with 3 bases in between.

In its sample, this clone was seen once. The V gene is TRBV4-1, the J gene TRBJ1-4; the D is unclear. V lost 3 bases and J lost 2, with 16 bases in between. Germline-derived CDR1 and CDR2 are MGHRA and YSYEKL. The CDR3 extends over 17 amino acids. CDR3 bases: TGCGCCAGCAGCCAGAAGGATAGAGGAAAGACTAATGAAAAACTGTTTTTT. Amino acid sequence: CASSQKDRGKTNEKLFF.

The V gene is TRBV7-2, the J gene TRBJ2-7; weak D call: TRBD2 (6 bases). The CDR3 length is 14 residues. Trimming left V 8 bases short and J 2 bases short, with 16 bases between. Germline CDR1 reads SGHTA; CDR2 reads FQGNSA. The CDR3, as DNA: TGTGCCAGCGCCCCCGGACCGGGGGCCTACGAGCAGTACGTC. Translated, it gives CASAPGPGAYEQYV.

This chain links TRBV19 with TRBJ1-1; possibly TRBD1 for D (6 bases). The ends were cut back, 7 bases at V and 5 bases at J, with 17 bases in the middle. Germline CDR1 is LNHDA and CDR2 is SQIVND (reference sequence). This CDR3 has 14 amino acids. CDR3 sequence reads: CASNGGRIFTEAFF. DNA for the CDR3: TGTGCCAGTAATGGGGGGCGGATATTTACTGAAGCTTTCTTT.

The gene calls are TRBV5-5 and TRBJ1-1, with 7 bases that match TRBD1. CDR3 length equals 14 residues. Losses at the gene ends were 4 bases for V and 1 base for J; bases not matched to a gene: 4. Germline V gene lookup returns CDR1 SGHKS and CDR2 YYEKEE (reference sequence). The CDR3 protein is CASSPRTGNTEAFF. CDR3 nucleotide sequence: TGTGCCAGCAGCCCTCGGACAGGGAACACTGAAGCTTTCTTT. The whole variable domain, filled in from reference TRBV5-5 and TRBJ1-1, reads DAGVTQSPTHLIKTRGQQVTLRCSPISGHKSVSWYQQVLGQGPQFIFQYYEKEERGRGNFPDRFSARQFPNYSSELNVNALLLGDSALYLCASSPRTGNTEAFFGQGTRLTVV.

This chain uses TRBV7-9 with TRBJ2-7; 9 positions agree with TRBD2. Germline V gene data show CDR1 as SEHNR and CDR2 as FQNEAQ (reference sequence). This CDR3 contains 16 residues. Trimming took 2 bases from V and 6 from J; bases not matched to a gene: 11. CDR3 coding DNA: TGTGCCAGCAGCTTACCCGGGTCCTTGACTAGCGGCGAGCAGTACTTC. Its translation: CASSLPGSLTSGEQYF.

The rearrangement joins TRBV5-4 to TRBJ2-5, with 9 bases that match TRBD2. The DNA end favors TRBJ2-7, so the J call may be wrong. From germline, CDR1 is SGHNT and CDR2 YYREEE (reference sequence). The CDR3 sequence is 17 residues long. The DNA of the CDR3 is TGTGCCAGCAGCTCGGTGGGCCTAGCGGGAATCTCCTACGAGCAGTACTTC. Translating it yields CASSSVGLAGISYEQYF.